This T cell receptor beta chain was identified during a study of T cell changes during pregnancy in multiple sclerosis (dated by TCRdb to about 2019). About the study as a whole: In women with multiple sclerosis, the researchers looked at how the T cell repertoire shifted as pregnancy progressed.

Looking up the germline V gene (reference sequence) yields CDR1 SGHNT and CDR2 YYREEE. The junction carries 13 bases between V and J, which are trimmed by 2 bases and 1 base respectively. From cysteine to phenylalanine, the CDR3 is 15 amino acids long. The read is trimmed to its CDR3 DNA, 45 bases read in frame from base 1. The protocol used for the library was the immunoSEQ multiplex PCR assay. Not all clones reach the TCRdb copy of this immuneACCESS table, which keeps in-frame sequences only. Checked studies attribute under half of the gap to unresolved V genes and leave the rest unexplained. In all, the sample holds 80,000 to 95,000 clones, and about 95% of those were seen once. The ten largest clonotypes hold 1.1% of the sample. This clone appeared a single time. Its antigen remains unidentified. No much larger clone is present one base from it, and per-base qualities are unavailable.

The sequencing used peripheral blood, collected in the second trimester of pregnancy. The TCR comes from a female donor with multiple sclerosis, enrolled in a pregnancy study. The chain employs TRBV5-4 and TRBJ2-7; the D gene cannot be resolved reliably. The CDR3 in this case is CASSFWHSKSYEQYF. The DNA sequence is TGTGCCAGCAGCTTTTGGCACAGTAAATCCTACGAGCAGTACTTC.